This T cell receptor (beta chain) was sequenced in a study of STAT5B mutations in CD4+ large granular lymphocyte leukemia. Study outcomes and limitations: Top patient clones used TRBV06 genes more often: 8/27 versus 2/35 in controls. Patient CD4-sorted repertoires stayed more clonal than healthy ones after leukemic-clone removal. No patients shared main leukemic clonotypes, though roughly 27% appeared at low frequency elsewhere.

V lost 1 base and J lost 4, with 7 bases in between. Looked up from germline, CDR1 is SGHAT and CDR2 is FQDESV (reference sequence). This CDR3 spans 14 amino acids. On this clone: Its antigen is not identified.

This was a survey-level run. Measured with immunoSEQ multiplex PCR; TCRdb has only the in-frame clones, and not every one. The sample holds fewer than 50,000 clones; around 85% are singletons and the top ten take approximately 2.5%. V gene TRBV11-1 combines with J gene TRBJ2-2; no clear D. The sequence derives from a human donor in good health. Sequencing was performed on CD4+ T cells from blood buffy coats. CDR3 sequence (DNA): TGTGCCAGCAGCTTAGTCTGGAGCACCGGGGAGCTGTTTTTT. This sequence encodes CASSLVWSTGELFF.